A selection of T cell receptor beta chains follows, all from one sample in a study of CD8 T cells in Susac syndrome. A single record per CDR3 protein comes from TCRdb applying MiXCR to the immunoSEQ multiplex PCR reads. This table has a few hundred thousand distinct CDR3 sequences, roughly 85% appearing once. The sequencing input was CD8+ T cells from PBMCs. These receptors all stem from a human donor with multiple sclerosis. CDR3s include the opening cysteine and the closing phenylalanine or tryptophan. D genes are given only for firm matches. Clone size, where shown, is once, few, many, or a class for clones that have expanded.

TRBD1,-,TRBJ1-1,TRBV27,CASGRGLNTEAFF,TGTGCCAGTGGAAGGGGGCTCAACACTGAAGCTTTCTTT
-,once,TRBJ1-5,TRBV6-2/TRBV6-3,CASTPGGGSQPQHF,TGTGCCAGCACCCCCGGGGGGGGCAGTCAGCCCCAGCATTTT
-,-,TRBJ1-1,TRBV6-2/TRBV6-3,CASSYSPQQTEAFF,TGTGCCAGCAGTTACTCTCCTCAGCAGACTGAAGCTTTCTTT
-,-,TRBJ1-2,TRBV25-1,CASSEDGYTF,TGTGCCAGCAGTGAAGATGGCTACACCTTC
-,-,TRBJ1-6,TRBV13,CASSLWAGDNSPLHF,TGTGCCAGCAGCTTATGGGCAGGGGATAATTCACCCCTCCACTTT
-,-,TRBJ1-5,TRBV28,CASRRGQPQHF,TGTGCCAGCCGCAGGGGACAGCCCCAGCATTTT
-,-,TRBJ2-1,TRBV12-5,CASGSTGYNEQFF,TGTGCTAGTGGTTCCACAGGGTACAATGAGCAGTTCTTC
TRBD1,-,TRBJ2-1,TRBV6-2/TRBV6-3,CASGLTGVNEQFF,TGTGCCAGCGGCCTGACAGGGGTCAATGAGCAGTTCTTC
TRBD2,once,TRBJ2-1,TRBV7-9,CASSPPSGSTYNEQFF,TGTGCCAGCAGCCCCCCTAGCGGGAGCACGTACAATGAGCAGTTCTTC
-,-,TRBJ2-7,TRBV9,CASSVGPIPEIYEQYF,TGTGCCAGCAGCGTAGGTCCTATCCCTGAGATCTACGAGCAGTACTTC
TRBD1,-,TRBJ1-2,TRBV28,CASSLWTGRDGYTF,TGTGCCAGCAGTCTATGGACAGGGAGGGACGGCTACACCTTC
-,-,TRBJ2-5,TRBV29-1,CSVPDYAHQETQYF,TGCAGCGTGCCGGACTACGCTCACCAAGAGACCCAGTACTTC
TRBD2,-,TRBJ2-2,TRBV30,CAWSWPLAGVTGELFF,TGTGCCTGGAGTTGGCCTCTAGCGGGAGTTACCGGGGAGCTGTTTTTT
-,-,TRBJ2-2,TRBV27,CASSLGLRSGELFF,TGTGCCAGCAGTTTAGGCCTAAGAAGCGGGGAGCTGTTTTTT
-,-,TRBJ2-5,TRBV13,CASSSRRGGAGETQYF,TGTGCCAGCAGCTCCCGCAGAGGGGGGGCAGGAGAGACCCAGTACTTC
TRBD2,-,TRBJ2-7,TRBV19,CASSAGTSGGYEQYF,TGTGCCAGTAGTGCCGGGACTAGCGGGGGCTACGAGCAGTACTTC
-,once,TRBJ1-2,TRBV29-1,CSVELPGDYGYTF,TGCAGCGTTGAACTTCCCGGGGACTATGGCTACACCTTC
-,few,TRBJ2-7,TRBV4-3,CASSPTGRSYEQYF,TGCGCCAGCAGCCCGACCGGGCGCAGCTACGAGCAGTACTTC
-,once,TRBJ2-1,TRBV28,CASSLRMPYNEQFF,TGTGCCAGCAGTTTAAGGATGCCCTACAATGAGCAGTTCTTC
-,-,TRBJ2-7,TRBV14,CASSLTPGVSLEGSYEQYF,TGTGCCAGCAGCCTTACCCCCGGGGTAAGCTTGGAGGGCTCCTACGAGCAGTACTTC
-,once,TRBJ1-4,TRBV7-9,CASSLAEVLYATNEKLFF,TGTGCCAGCAGCTTAGCAGAGGTCCTCTACGCAACTAATGAAAAACTGTTTTTT
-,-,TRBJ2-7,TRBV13,CASSLSLGDYEQYF,TGTGCCAGCAGCTTAAGCCTCGGGGACTACGAGCAGTACTTC
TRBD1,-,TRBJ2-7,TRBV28,CASSIINRTGGIWEQYF,TGTGCCAGCAGCATCATCAACCGGACAGGGGGGATTTGGGAGCAGTACTTC
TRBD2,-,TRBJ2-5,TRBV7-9,CASSSPAAGVFSQETQYF,TGTGCCAGCAGCTCCCCTGCGGCGGGAGTATTCTCCCAAGAGACCCAGTACTTC
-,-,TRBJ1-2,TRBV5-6,CASSESNYGYTF,TGTGCCAGCAGTGAGAGTAACTATGGCTACACCTTC
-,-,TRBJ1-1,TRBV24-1,CATSSRYGNTEAFF,TGTGCCACCAGTTCGCGGTATGGGAACACTGAAGCTTTCTTT
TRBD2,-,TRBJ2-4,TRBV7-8,CASSLSAGVAKNIQYF,TGTGCCAGCAGCTTAAGCGCGGGAGTCGCGAAAAACATTCAGTACTTC
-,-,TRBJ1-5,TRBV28,CASSWGIGNQPQHF,TGTGCCAGCAGCTGGGGCATAGGCAATCAGCCCCAGCATTTT